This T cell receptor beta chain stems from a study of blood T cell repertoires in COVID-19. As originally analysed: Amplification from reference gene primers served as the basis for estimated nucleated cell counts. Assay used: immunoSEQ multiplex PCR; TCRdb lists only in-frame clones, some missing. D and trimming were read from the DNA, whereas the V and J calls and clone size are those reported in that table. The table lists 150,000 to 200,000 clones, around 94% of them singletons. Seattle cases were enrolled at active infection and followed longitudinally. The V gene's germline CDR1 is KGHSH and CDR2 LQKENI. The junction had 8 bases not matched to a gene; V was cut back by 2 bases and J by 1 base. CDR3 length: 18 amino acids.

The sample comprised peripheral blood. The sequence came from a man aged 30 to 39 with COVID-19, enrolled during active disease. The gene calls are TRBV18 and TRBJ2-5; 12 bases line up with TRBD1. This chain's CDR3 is CASSPGTGGHKLQETQYF. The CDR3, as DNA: TGTGCCAGCTCACCAGGGACAGGGGGCCACAAACTCCAAGAGACCCAGTACTTC.